Shown below are 23 T cell receptor beta chains from a single sample sequenced in a study of blood T cell repertoires in COVID-19. TCRdb keeps only in-frame clones here, not all; method: immunoSEQ multiplex PCR. The sample yields 140,000 or so clones, around 83% seen once. Sample: peripheral blood. The receptor set was obtained from a young man with COVID-19, enrolled during active disease.

The chain has TRBV10-3 and TRBJ1-1; TRBD1 agrees at 7 bases. Germline V gives CDR1 ENHRY, CDR2 SYGVKD. Trimming took 10 bases from V and 6 from J; bases not matched to a gene: 5. The CDR3 has 11 residues. DNA for the CDR3: TGTGCCACACAGGGGATGTCTGAAGCTTTCTTT. Protein: CATQGMSEAFF.

This sequence joins TRBV9 and TRBJ2-1; a weak D match, TRBD2 (6 bases). CDR3 length: 14 residues. Trimming shortened V by 2 bases and J by 8 bases, and 14 bases separated the two germline ends. Germline assignment: CDR1 SGDLS and CDR2 YYNGEE. DNA of the CDR3: TGTGCCAGCAGCGTCGGCAGTTGGAGGGATGAGCAGTTCTTC. Its protein product is CASSVGSWRDEQFF.

This chain uses TRBV28 with TRBJ1-2; TRBD1 matches at 7 bases. Germline CDR1 and CDR2: MDHEN and SYDVKM. The CDR3 length is 16 residues. The junction had 15 bases not matched to a gene; V was cut back by 5 bases and J by 6 bases. The CDR3 region is CASSLLLRTQGDGYTF. CDR3 DNA sequence: TGTGCCAGCAGTCTCCTCCTCCGGACCCAGGGGGATGGCTACACCTTC.

The chain uses TRBV6-5 and TRBJ2-7; 9 bases are shared with TRBD2. Trimming at V came to 5 bases and at J to 6 bases, leaving 11 bases not matched to a gene. The CDR3 spans 15 residues. Germline CDR1 and CDR2: MNHEY and SVGAGI. CDR3 nucleotides: TGTGCCAGCAGTCCCTTGCTAGCGGGAATTGGCGAGCAGTACTTC. Translating it yields CASSPLLAGIGEQYF.

V usage is TRBV6-2 or TRBV6-3 and J usage is TRBJ2-3; 8 bases line up with TRBD2. Germline CDR1 and CDR2: MNHEY and SVGEGT. J was trimmed by 1 base and V by 3 bases; bases with no gene match: 3. This CDR3 spans 15 amino acids. The CDR3 DNA reads TGTGCCAGCAGTTATAGCGGGAAGGGCACAGATACGCAGTATTTT. Translation gives CASSYSGKGTDTQYF.

By share of the sample, this clone is medium-sized. This chain links TRBV5-6 with TRBJ1-2; 7 nucleotides agree with TRBD1. J was trimmed by 3 bases and V by 0 bases; bases with no gene match: 8. Germline CDR1 reads SGHDT; CDR2 reads YYEEEE. The length of the CDR3 is 16 residues. In DNA form, the CDR3 reads TGTGCCAGCAGCTTGGAAGGGACAGACTTTTACTATGGCTACACCTTC. Protein sequence: CASSLEGTDFYYGYTF.

This clone was observed a single time. The rearrangement links TRBV19 to TRBJ2-3; 7 bases fit TRBD2. The CDR3 totals 17 residues. Trimming cost V 4 bases and J 2 bases; bases outside gene matches: 12. In germline, CDR1 is LNHDA, CDR2 SQIVND (reference sequence). The CDR3 bases are TGTGCCAGTAGTACCCCTTTCGAGGGAGGGAACACAGATACGCAGTATTTT. Amino acids: CASSTPFEGGNTDTQYF.

The chain employs TRBV6-5 and TRBJ1-2; D might be TRBD1 (5 bases). V was pared by 2 bases and J by 4 bases, with 14 bases between. This CDR3 has 15 residues. Germline assignment: CDR1 MNHEY and CDR2 SVGAGI. CDR3 nucleotide sequence: TGTGCCAGCAGTTACAATCCCGACAGTGCCTATGGCTACACCTTC. Protein: CASSYNPDSAYGYTF.

The chain's CDR3 is CASSYDRNYGYTF. The CDR3 DNA reads TGTGCCAGCTCATATGACAGGAACTATGGCTACACCTTC. The chain combines TRBV18 with TRBJ1-2; D possibly corresponds to TRBD1 (6 bases). The length of the CDR3 is 13 residues. The V gene lost 5 bases and the J gene lost 2 bases, with 9 bases spanning the gap. Germline loops: CDR1 KGHSH, CDR2 LQKENI.

This clone has a single count. This chain uses TRBV10-1 with TRBJ1-1; D is unclear. V dropped 2 bases and J dropped 2 bases, with 12 bases sitting between them. Per the germline V gene, CDR1 is WNHNN and CDR2 is SYGVQD (reference sequence). This CDR3 region has 15 residues. CDR3 sequence: CASSESQVVNTEAFF. The CDR3 DNA follows: TGCGCCAGCAGTGAGAGCCAGGTTGTTAACACTGAAGCTTTCTTT.

The chain recombines TRBV24-1 with TRBJ1-1, with D unresolved. Germline V gene data show CDR1 as KGHDR and CDR2 as SFDVKD. V shed 5 bases and J shed 1 base, with 4 bases lying between them. The CDR3 has 12 residues. DNA for the CDR3: TGTGCCACCAGTGGGGCGAACACTGAAGCTTTCTTT. It encodes CATSGANTEAFF.

The J gene is TRBJ2-1, the V gene TRBV5-4; no firm D call. The CDR3 is made up of 13 amino acids. Germline CDR1 SGHNT, CDR2 YYREEE (reference sequence). V shed 2 bases and J shed 4 bases, with 7 bases lying between them. The CDR3 nucleotides read TGTGCCAGCAGCTTCCCCCCATACAATGAGCAGTTCTTC. Translation: CASSFPPYNEQFF. The full variable domain, rest sourced from reference TRBV5-4 and TRBJ2-1, is ETGVTQSPTHLIKTRGQQVTLRCSSQSGHNTVSWYQQALGQGPQFIFQYYREEENGRGNFPPRFSGLQFPNYSSELNVNALELDDSALYLCASSFPPYNEQFFGPGTRLTVL.

V is TRBV27 and J is TRBJ1-5, with D maybe TRBD1 (6 bases). Germline CDR1 MNHEY, CDR2 SMNVEV (reference sequence). This CDR3 is built from 14 residues. V was clipped by 6 bases and J by 3 bases, with 12 bases between them. For the CDR3, the DNA is TGTGCCAGCAGGGACGGGACACCCAATCAGCCCCAGCATTTT. As protein: CASRDGTPNQPQHF.

Details on this clone: Other nucleotide sequences in the sample specify the same CDR3. This chain connects TRBV30 to TRBJ2-7; D might be TRBD1 or TRBD2, each matching 5 bases. V shed 5 bases and J shed 3 bases, with 11 bases lying between them. There are 12 residues in the CDR3. Germline assignment: CDR1 GTSNPN and CDR2 SVGIG (reference sequence). CDR3 DNA sequence: TGTGCCTGGGGGACGGGTAGCTACGAGCAGTACTTC. It translates to CAWGTGSYEQYF.

V gene TRBV18 combines with J gene TRBJ2-5; 7 bases match TRBD2. The junction had 4 bases not matched to a gene; V was cut back by 3 bases and J by 3 bases. The CDR3 is made up of 14 amino acids. The germline V gene has CDR1 KGHSH and CDR2 LQKENI. The CDR3 reads CASSPRAGEETQYF. The CDR3 coding sequence is TGTGCCAGCTCACCCAGGGCGGGGGAAGAGACCCAGTACTTC.

The V and J genes are TRBV9 and TRBJ2-2; 11 positions agree with TRBD2. The germline gives CDR1 SGDLS, CDR2 YYNGEE. Losses at the gene ends were 4 bases for V and 5 bases for J; bases not matched to a gene: 16. CDR3 length: 19 residues. The CDR3, as DNA: TGTGCCAGCAGCTCGAGCCAAACTAGCGGGGGAGCTGGGACCGGGGAGCTGTTTTTT. This codes for CASSSSQTSGGAGTGELFF. The whole variable domain, filled in from reference TRBV9 and TRBJ2-2, reads DSGVTQTPKHLITATGQRVTLRCSPRSGDLSVYWYQQSLDQGLQFLIQYYNGEERAKGNILERFSAQQFPDLHSELNLSSLELGDSALYFCASSSSQTSGGAGTGELFFGEGSRLTVL.

V is TRBV27 and J is TRBJ2-2, with 7 bases identical to TRBD1. Germline V lookup: CDR1 MNHEY, CDR2 SMNVEV (reference sequence). The CDR3 runs 16 residues. The ends lost 7 bases at V and 5 bases at J; junction bases unmatched: 13. The CDR3 nucleotides are TGTGCCAGCATTCTCCAAGGGGGCTCAAATACCGGGGAGCTGTTTTTT. Protein product: CASILQGGSNTGELFF.

This chain links TRBV5-6 with TRBJ2-2, with TRBD2 identical over 9 bases. The CDR3 covers 16 residues. Trimming cost V 3 bases and J 1 base; bases outside gene matches: 4. The germline gives CDR1 SGHDT, CDR2 YYEEEE. The CDR3 sequence is CASSSGAGGNTGELFF. Written as DNA, the CDR3 is TGTGCCAGCAGCTCGGGAGCGGGGGGGAACACCGGGGAGCTGTTTTTT.

The chain has TRBV7-2 and TRBJ2-7; 8 bases map to TRBD1. CDR1 is SGHTA and CDR2 is FQGNSA in the germline V gene. Trimming at V came to 5 bases and at J to 9 bases, leaving 9 bases not matched to a gene. The CDR3 length is 13 residues. The CDR3, as DNA: TGTGCCAGCAGCGCTCAAGGGACAGGCTCGCAGTACTTC. It specifies CASSAQGTGSQYF.

A word on this clone: The same CDR3 can be traced to other DNA sequences in this sample. J is TRBJ2-3 and V is TRBV19; D call uncertain. This CDR3 is built from 12 residues. Between the trimmed V and J ends, which lost 6 bases and 2 bases, there was a span of 6 bases. Germline V gene lookup returns CDR1 LNHDA and CDR2 SQIVND (reference sequence). In nucleotides, the CDR3 is TGTGCCAGTAGCTTATCCACAGATACGCAGTATTTT. Encoded protein: CASSLSTDTQYF.

This chain connects TRBV5-6 to TRBJ1-6; D is unresolved. This CDR3 comprises 16 residues. Germline V gene sequence: CDR1 SGHDT, CDR2 YYEEEE. Trimming pared 3 bases from V and 4 bases from J, leaving 14 bases between. The CDR3 loop is CASSSTLEGYNSPLHF. The CDR3, as DNA: TGTGCCAGCAGCTCAACCCTTGAGGGATATAATTCACCCCTCCACTTT. Variable domain in full (rest from reference TRBV5-6 and TRBJ1-6): DAGVTQSPTHLIKTRGQQVTLRCSPKSGHDTVSWYQQALGQGPQFIFQYYEEEERQRGNFPDRFSGHQFPNYSSELNVNALLLGDSALYLCASSSTLEGYNSPLHFGNGTRLTVT.

The chain employs TRBV7-2 and TRBJ1-3; no reliable D call. Germline CDR1 is SGHTA and CDR2 is FQGNSA. There are 15 residues in the CDR3. V was pared by 0 bases and J by 4 bases, with 10 bases between. CDR3 amino acids: CASSLALSSGNTIYF. The DNA for the CDR3 is TGTGCCAGCAGCTTAGCGCTAAGTTCGGGAAACACCATATATTTT.

This clone was recorded only once. The J gene is TRBJ2-5, the V gene TRBV5-1; weak D call: TRBD2 (5 bases). Trimming left V 0 bases short and J 1 base short, with 13 bases between. Per germline, CDR1 SGHRS and CDR2 YFSETQ. This CDR3 is built from 16 residues. In DNA form, the CDR3 reads TGCGCCAGCAGCTTGGATTCGTCGGGATTCCAAGAGACCCAGTACTTC. This codes for CASSLDSSGFQETQYF.